These 32 T cell receptor beta chains were sequenced from one sample in a study of T cells in Graves' hyperthyroidism and ophthalmopathy. Regions amplified from RNA transcripts were the TCR beta CDR3 regions. Using the HTBI primer set, a first-round RT-PCR was run on the TCR CDR3. TCRdb re-called the multiplex PCR reads through MiXCR, storing one row per CDR3 protein. The sample has 500,000 to 750,000 distinct CDR3 sequences, around a sixth seen once; the top ten hold roughly 6.6%. Sequenced input: blood. All receptors derive from a woman under 40 with Graves' hyperthyroidism.

In its sample, this clonotype was seen many times. The chain has TRBV7-2 and TRBJ2-7, with 11 bases matching TRBD2. This CDR3 contains 15 residues. V was clipped by 6 bases and J by 2 bases; unmatched bases: 6. The germline CDR1 and CDR2 sequences are SGHTA and FQGNSA. Here the CDR3 DNA reads TGTGCCAGCAGGCGACTAGCGGGACCACCCTACGAGCAGTACTTC. It is translated as CASRRLAGPPYEQYF.

The CDR3 is CATLPPADEQFF. The CDR3 nucleotides are TGTGCCACCCTTCCCCCAGCCGATGAGCAGTTCTTC. The rearrangement links TRBV19 to TRBJ2-1; D is unresolved. This CDR3 spans 12 amino acids. V was pared by 10 bases and J by 8 bases, with 15 bases between. CDR1 and CDR2 from the germline V gene are LNHDA and SQIVND (reference sequence). The full variable domain, in which reference TRBV19 and TRBJ2-1 provide the parts outside the CDR3, is DGGITQSPKYLFRKEGQNVTLSCEQNLNHDAMYWYRQDPGQGLRLIYYSQIVNDFQKGDIAEGYSVSREKKESFPLTVTSAQKNPTAFYLCATLPPADEQFFGPGTRLTVL.

There are many counts of this clonotype. This chain uses TRBV7-3 with TRBJ2-2, with D tentatively TRBD1 (5 bases). V lost 5 bases and J lost 4, with 14 bases in between. CDR3 length: 15 residues. The germline CDR1 and CDR2 sequences are SGHTA and FQGTGA. The CDR3 here is CASSRTAGFTGELFF. The CDR3 nucleotides read TGTGCCAGCAGCCGAACTGCAGGGTTCACCGGGGAGCTGTTTTTT.

The V call is TRBV11-2, the J call TRBJ2-5; 9 nucleotides line up with TRBD1. CDR1 and CDR2 from the germline V gene are SGHAT and FQNNGV. The junction had 4 bases not matched to a gene; V was cut back by 4 bases and J by 4 bases. The CDR3 is 14 amino acids. CDR3 nucleotide sequence: TGTGCCAGCAGCTACGGGACAGGGACAGAGACCCAGTACTTC. This translates into CASSYGTGTETQYF.

This clonotype was recorded at least ten times. The V call is TRBV7-2, the J call TRBJ2-3; 8 nucleotides line up with TRBD1. Germline V gene lookup returns CDR1 SGHTA and CDR2 FQGNSA. V was clipped by 5 bases and J by 5 bases; unmatched bases: 9. This CDR3 has 15 amino acids. For the CDR3, the DNA is TGTGCCAGCAGCCACCAACAGGGGGTAGGAGATACGCAGTATTTT. Residues: CASSHQQGVGDTQYF.

The rearrangement joins TRBV6-1 to TRBJ1-3; D ambiguous. CDR1 and CDR2 (germline): MNHNS, SASEGT. V was clipped by 5 bases and J by 0 bases, with 17 bases between them. This CDR3 region has 17 residues. In DNA, the CDR3 is TGTGCCAGCAGTCCCTCCCGCGGACGGCCCTCTGGAAACACCATATATTTT. Its protein product is CASSPSRGRPSGNTIYF.

Comment on this clonotype: One end of the junction varies from germline; a read error may be responsible. The chain joins TRBV7-2 to TRBJ2-7, with TRBD1 identical over 7 bases. This CDR3 spans 16 amino acids. Germline V gene lookup returns CDR1 SGHTA and CDR2 FQGNSA. Here the CDR3 DNA reads TGTACCAGCAGCTTAGAATCATGGGGACAGTCCTACGGGCAGTACTTC. Its translation is CTSSLESWGQSYGQYF.

V gene TRBV11-2 combines with J gene TRBJ2-2; 13 positions match TRBD2. In germline, CDR1 is SGHAT, CDR2 FQNNGV. The CDR3 is 19 residues long. V was clipped by 0 bases and J by 7 bases; unmatched bases: 11. As DNA, the CDR3 is TGTGCCAGCAGCTTAGAACTAGCGGGAGGGCCGATGTTTGGCGGGGAGCTGTTTTTT. This codes for CASSLELAGGPMFGGELFF.

This clonotype was counted at least ten times. The chain employs TRBV7-6 and TRBJ2-7; TRBD2 matches at 7 bases. This CDR3 region has 15 residues. Per the germline V gene, CDR1 is SGHVS and CDR2 is FNYEAQ. Trimming cost V 2 bases and J 0 bases; bases outside gene matches: 4. The CDR3 protein is CASSLSGGLSYEQYF. Here the CDR3 DNA reads TGTGCCAGCAGCTTATCGGGAGGTCTCTCCTACGAGCAGTACTTC.

In this sample, this clonotype turned up many times. V usage is TRBV7-9 and J usage is TRBJ1-4, with D perhaps TRBD1 (5 bases). The V gene's germline CDR1 is SEHNR and CDR2 FQNEAQ (reference sequence). The CDR3 totals 15 residues. With 1 base removed from V and 7 bases from J, the gap between germline ends came to 13 bases. CDR3 sequence: CASSLEGRAREKLFF. The CDR3 bases are TGTGCCAGCAGCTTAGAAGGCAGGGCTCGTGAAAAACTGTTTTTT.

A remark on this clonotype: One end of the junction does not line up with germline, which may come from a read error. The gene calls are TRBV27 and TRBJ2-3; unclear D gene. The CDR3 has 12 residues. The germline V gene has CDR1 MNHEY and CDR2 SMNVEV (reference sequence). CDR3 sequence: CTSSPSTDTQYF. Here the CDR3 DNA reads TGTACCAGCAGCCCTAGCACAGATACGCAGTATTTT.

This clonotype was recorded many times. The chain joins TRBV29-1 to TRBJ2-7; 10 bases match TRBD2. CDR3 length equals 13 residues. Germline V gene data show CDR1 as SQVTM and CDR2 as ANQGSEA. Trimming at V came to 2 bases and at J to 3 bases, leaving 1 base not matched to a gene. This CDR3 reads CSVELAGDYEQYF. The CDR3 nucleotides read TGCAGCGTTGAACTAGCGGGAGACTACGAGCAGTACTTC.

This clonotype was observed at least ten times. The chain employs TRBV4-2 and TRBJ2-7; 7 nucleotides agree with TRBD2. This CDR3 has 15 residues. The V segment lost 1 base and the J segment 5 bases; nucleotides outside the gene matches: 8. Per the germline V gene, CDR1 is LGHNA and CDR2 is YNFKEQ. The CDR3 nucleotides read TGTGCCAGCAGCCAAGTCTACGCTAGCGGAGACGAGCAGTACTTC. This codes for CASSQVYASGDEQYF.

Only a few counts were recorded for this clonotype. This sequence joins TRBV20-1 and TRBJ1-6; possible D gene TRBD1, 5 bases. The CDR3 has 13 residues. V was shortened by 5 bases and J by 6 bases, with 11 bases between the two germline ends. Germline CDR1 and CDR2: DFQATT and SNEGSKA (reference sequence). The chain's CDR3 is CSARGGLNSPLHF. As DNA, the CDR3 is TGCAGTGCTCGGGGGGGACTTAATTCACCCCTCCACTTT.

Only a few counts were recorded for this clonotype. This chain links TRBV10-3 with TRBJ2-6; TRBD2 might be the D (7 bases). Germline CDR1 is ENHRY and CDR2 is SYGVKD. The CDR3 is 15 residues long. The V end was cut by 8 bases, the J end by 0 bases, with 11 bases between. CDR3 residues: CAIGRGPSGANVLTF. The CDR3 DNA sequence: TGTGCCATCGGGCGGGGGCCCTCTGGGGCCAACGTCCTGACTTTC.

This clonotype was detected only once. The chain is built from TRBV5-1 and TRBJ2-1, with 7 bases matching TRBD1. Losses at the gene ends were 4 bases for V and 6 bases for J; bases not matched to a gene: 4. The CDR3 has 13 residues. The germline V gene has CDR1 SGHRS and CDR2 YFSETQ. CDR3 nucleotides: TGCGCCAGCAGCAAGGGACAGAGCAATGAGCAGTTCTTC. Translating gives CASSKGQSNEQFF.

At least ten counts were recorded for this clonotype. V and J are TRBV4-1 and TRBJ1-3; D gene ambiguous. CDR3 size: 16 residues. Deletions cut 3 bases from V and 0 bases from J, with 12 bases between. Germline V gene sequence: CDR1 MGHRA, CDR2 YSYEKL. This CDR3 is CASSQAATNSGNTIYF. CDR3 sequence (DNA): TGCGCCAGCAGCCAGGCCGCTACAAACTCTGGAAACACCATATATTTT.

This clonotype was detected ten times or more. The chain links TRBV24-1 to TRBJ2-3; 9 nucleotides line up with TRBD1. The length of the CDR3 is 15 residues. CDR1 KGHDR and CDR2 SFDVKD come from the germline V gene. V gave up 3 bases and J gave up 5 bases; unmatched junction bases: 5. CDR3 bases: TGTGCCACCAGTGATACCGGGACAGGGAAAGATACGCAGTATTTT. This codes for CATSDTGTGKDTQYF.

This clonotype was detected ten times or more. The chain links TRBV27 to TRBJ1-4; no definite D call. The CDR3 is 16 amino acids. V gave up 4 bases and J gave up 5 bases, with 17 bases separating them. Per germline, CDR1 MNHEY and CDR2 SMNVEV (reference sequence). CDR3 sequence (DNA): TGTGCCAGCAGTTCTTACTTGGGGAGCCGGAATGAAAAACTGTTTTTT. Translating gives CASSSYLGSRNEKLFF.

This clonotype was counted at least ten times. The chain is built from TRBV28 and TRBJ2-1; 7 nucleotides align to TRBD2. This CDR3 region has 15 residues. The V gene's germline CDR1 is MDHEN and CDR2 SYDVKM. J lost 8 bases, V lost 2 bases, and 9 bases had no gene match. CDR3 DNA: TGTGCCAGCAGTTTACGGCGGGAGAGGGGCGATGAGCAGTTCTTC. This translates into CASSLRRERGDEQFF.

This clonotype showed up just a few times. The chain carries TRBV7-9 and TRBJ2-7, with TRBD2 matching over 13 bases. V trimming: 2 bases; J trimming: 8 bases; junction bases outside the gene matches: 9. CDR1 is SEHNR, CDR2 FQNEAQ, per germline (reference sequence). The CDR3 has 16 residues. The CDR3 DNA reads TGTGCCAGCAGCTTACCCCGGACTAGCGGGAGTTCGAAGCAGTACTTC. Encoded protein: CASSLPRTSGSSKQYF.

This clonotype was counted many times. The chain carries TRBV29-1 and TRBJ2-3; TRBD1 aligns across 9 bases. There are 14 residues in the CDR3. With V trimmed by 3 bases and J by 4 bases, 5 bases remained unmatched. Germline CDR1 reads SQVTM; CDR2 reads ANQGSEA. CDR3 region: CSVDVTGGADTQYF. In nucleotides, the CDR3 is TGCAGCGTTGATGTGACAGGGGGGGCAGATACGCAGTATTTT.

This clonotype has only a few counts. CDR3 nucleotide sequence: TGTGCCAGCAGCGACGGGAACCTGGGCTACACCTTC. It encodes CASSDGNLGYTF. The chain has TRBV9 and TRBJ1-2; no clear D. Germline V lookup: CDR1 SGDLS, CDR2 YYNGEE. The germline V and J ends were trimmed by 3 bases and 8 bases, with 11 bases remaining between them. This CDR3 is built from 12 residues.

Many counts were recorded for this clonotype. V gene TRBV11-2 combines with J gene TRBJ2-1; D is ambiguous. Looked up from germline, CDR1 is SGHAT and CDR2 is FQNNGV. This CDR3 is built from 13 residues. Trimming pared 0 bases from V and 7 bases from J, leaving 7 bases between. The chain's CDR3 is CASSLEYGNEQFF. The CDR3 DNA reads as TGTGCCAGCAGCTTAGAATACGGGAATGAGCAGTTCTTC. The full variable domain, in which reference TRBV11-2 and TRBJ2-1 provide the parts outside the CDR3, is EAGVAQSPRYKIIEKRQSVAFWCNPISGHATLYWYQQILGQGPKLLIQFQNNGVVDDSQLPKDRFSAERLKGVDSTLKIQPAKLEDSAVYLCASSLEYGNEQFFGPGTRLTVL.

In this sample, this clonotype turned up a few times. The chain carries TRBV3-1 and TRBJ2-7; either TRBD1 or TRBD2 may fit D (5 bases each). V was clipped by 0 bases and J by 3 bases, with 12 bases between them. Germline V gene data show CDR1 as LGHDT and CDR2 as YNNKEL (reference sequence). The CDR3 has 15 residues. The CDR3 coding sequence is TGTGCCAGCAGCCAAGACCGGGGCCGACTCTACGAGCAGTACTTC. Protein product: CASSQDRGRLYEQYF.

This clonotype has at least ten counts. The rearrangement uses TRBV2 and TRBJ2-1; 9 nucleotides agree with TRBD2. This CDR3 contains 16 residues. CDR1 and CDR2 (germline): SNHLY, FYNNEI. J lost 4 bases, V lost 4 bases, and 8 bases had no gene match. CDR3 nucleotides: TGTGCCAGCAGTGTGTGGGTGACTAGCGGTTACAATGAGCAGTTCTTC. Translated, it gives CASSVWVTSGYNEQFF.

The CDR3 reads CASSQRPGTTQTGSYEQYF. In nucleotides, the CDR3 is TGCGCCAGCAGCCAAAGGCCCGGGACTACCCAAACCGGATCCTACGAGCAGTACTTC. The chain uses TRBV4-1 and TRBJ2-7; 7 bases line up with TRBD2. CDR3 size: 19 residues. With 2 bases clipped from V and 1 base from J, the junction kept 17 bases outside the gene matches. Germline CDR1 MGHRA, CDR2 YSYEKL.

The chain links TRBV6-1 to TRBJ2-3; possibly TRBD2 for D (7 bases). In germline, CDR1 is MNHNS, CDR2 SASEGT. The V gene lost 9 bases and the J gene lost 1 base, with 11 bases spanning the gap. CDR3 length: 13 amino acids. CDR3 residues: CARGEGGTDTQYF. The CDR3 DNA reads as TGTGCCAGGGGGGAGGGGGGCACAGATACGCAGTATTTT.

This clonotype came up many times. The chain employs TRBV20-1 and TRBJ2-2; D gene uncertain. The V end was cut by 8 bases, the J end by 10 bases, with 14 bases between. This CDR3 has 11 residues. Germline V gives CDR1 DFQATT, CDR2 SNEGSKA (reference sequence). This CDR3 reads CSLWRGEELFF. The CDR3 bases are TGCAGTCTGTGGCGAGGCGAGGAGCTGTTTTTT.

This clonotype has only a few counts. The chain employs TRBV6-9 and TRBJ1-2, with TRBD1 identical over 9 bases. V shed 2 bases, J shed 5 bases, and the junction held 12 bases outside the gene matches. The CDR3 is 17 amino acids. The germline V gene encodes CDR1 MNHGY and CDR2 SVAAGI. CDR3: CASSYTRDRVGGYGYTF. For the CDR3, the DNA is TGTGCCAGCAGTTATACCCGGGACAGGGTTGGGGGATATGGCTACACCTTC.

V is TRBV3-1 and J is TRBJ1-2; tentative D call: TRBD1 (5 bases). The V end was cut by 2 bases, the J end by 4 bases, with 11 bases between. Germline V CDR1 and CDR2: LGHDT, YNNKEL (reference sequence). There are 14 residues in the CDR3. The CDR3 protein is CASSQRGGSYGYTF. The CDR3 bases are TGTGCCAGCAGCCAACGGGGGGGTAGCTATGGCTACACCTTC.

This clonotype occurred many times. The chain carries TRBV7-8 and TRBJ2-7, with 7 bases matching TRBD2. Looked up from germline, CDR1 is SGHVS and CDR2 is FQNEAQ. The CDR3 extends over 15 amino acids. The V and J ends lost 5 bases and 2 bases, in that order; junction bases with no gene match: 9. The CDR3 bases are TGTGCCAGCAGCCCTCGGTTAGCGGGCACCTACGAGCAGTACTTC. Protein sequence: CASSPRLAGTYEQYF.